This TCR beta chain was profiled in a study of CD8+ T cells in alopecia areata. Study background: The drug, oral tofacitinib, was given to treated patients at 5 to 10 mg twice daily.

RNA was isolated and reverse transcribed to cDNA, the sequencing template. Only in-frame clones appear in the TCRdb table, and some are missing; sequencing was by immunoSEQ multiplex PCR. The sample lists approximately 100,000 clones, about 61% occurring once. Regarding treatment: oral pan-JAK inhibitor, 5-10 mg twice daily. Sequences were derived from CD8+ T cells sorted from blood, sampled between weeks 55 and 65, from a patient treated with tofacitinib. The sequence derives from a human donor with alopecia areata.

Written as DNA, the CDR3 is TGTGCCAGCAGTTACTCGAGCAGGGAAGAGACCCAGTACTTC. Its protein product is CASSYSSREETQYF. The chain recombines TRBV6-6 with TRBJ2-5; D may be TRBD1 (5 bases). Germline assignment: CDR1 MNHNY and CDR2 SVGAGI (reference sequence). This CDR3 comprises 14 residues. The V end was cut by 0 bases, the J end by 3 bases, with 8 bases between.